These T cell receptor beta chains were read from a single sample in a study of cytomegalovirus exposure and HLA in healthy donors. Repertoires were generated with immunoSEQ multiplex PCR, while TCRdb's copy carries only in-frame clones and drops some. The table lists 45,000 to 65,000 clones. Sequencing used PBMCs. The receptors derive from a man aged 18 to 29 in good health and CMV-seropositive. CDR3s leave out the opening cysteine and the closing phenylalanine or tryptophan. The D gene is left open where the match is weak.

d_gene: TRBD2
v_gene: TRBV10-1
CDR3aa: ASSERREATDTQY

d_gene: -
v_gene: TRBV28
CDR3aa: ASSLTARNRQSEAF

d_gene: TRBD1
v_gene: TRBV25-1
CDR3aa: ASSSAPTPRGQNYEQY

d_gene: TRBD1
v_gene: TRBV7-2
CDR3aa: ASSPGTANEKLF

d_gene: TRBD1
v_gene: TRBV27
CDR3aa: ASRHTTGVYEQY

d_gene: -
v_gene: TRBV14
CDR3aa: ASSQGTGGKYEQY

d_gene: TRBD1
v_gene: TRBV5-1
CDR3aa: ASSRRTGLSTEAF

d_gene: TRBD1
v_gene: TRBV19
CDR3aa: ASSPDRVPYEQY

d_gene: -
v_gene: TRBV28
CDR3aa: ASRPDTSYGYT

d_gene: -
v_gene: TRBV25-1
CDR3aa: ASSEYGADTQY

d_gene: -
v_gene: TRBV7-2
CDR3aa: ASSPATQGPIQY

d_gene: TRBD2
v_gene: TRBV29-1
CDR3aa: SVPLASGKVSDTQY

d_gene: TRBD1
v_gene: TRBV9
CDR3aa: ASSEGARTEAF

d_gene: TRBD1
v_gene: TRBV7-6
CDR3aa: ASSLATGGYEQY

d_gene: -
v_gene: TRBV6-1
CDR3aa: ASRAGYRSYNEQF

d_gene: -
v_gene: TRBV6-1
CDR3aa: ASREQGFTGELF

d_gene: -
v_gene: TRBV7-6
CDR3aa: ASSTDLRLGMNEQY

d_gene: TRBD1
v_gene: TRBV10-3
CDR3aa: AISDYPDQGAEAF

d_gene: -
v_gene: TRBV27
CDR3aa: ASSTLTEVGISYEQY

d_gene: TRBD1
v_gene: TRBV7-3
CDR3aa: ASTLTHQGELYGYT

d_gene: -
v_gene: TRBV28
CDR3aa: ASSSRAVSYEQY

d_gene: -
v_gene: TRBV10-2
CDR3aa: ASSSPNSPGEQY

d_gene: -
v_gene: TRBV2
CDR3aa: ASSEAGTPRGVGETQY

d_gene: TRBD2
v_gene: TRBV11-2
CDR3aa: ASSSHRAGGPGTQY

d_gene: -
v_gene: TRBV10-1
CDR3aa: ASSESSEVGYEQY

d_gene: TRBD2
v_gene: TRBV4-1
CDR3aa: ASSQVRLAGAGDTQY

d_gene: -
v_gene: TRBV4-1
CDR3aa: ASSQDLFGIGGRTEAF

d_gene: -
v_gene: TRBV21-1
CDR3aa: ASSSRDRGVGGNTIY

d_gene: -
v_gene: TRBV25-1
CDR3aa: ASSESGNSNQPQH

d_gene: -
v_gene: TRBV30
CDR3aa: ACQRRGRHNSPLH

d_gene: TRBD2
v_gene: TRBV28
CDR3aa: ASSGSYNEQF

d_gene: -
v_gene: TRBV6-1
CDR3aa: ASSPGANYGYT

d_gene: TRBD2
v_gene: TRBV7-2
CDR3aa: ASSPWTSGRAREQF

d_gene: TRBD2
v_gene: TRBV29-1
CDR3aa: SVGLSGSFEQY

d_gene: TRBD1
v_gene: TRBV7-3
CDR3aa: ASTEQGAQETQY

d_gene: TRBD2
v_gene: TRBV25-1
CDR3aa: ASSETSASSTDTQY

d_gene: -
v_gene: TRBV15
CDR3aa: ATSRGAGAYEQY

d_gene: -
v_gene: TRBV7-2
CDR3aa: ASSAQRYGYT

d_gene: -
v_gene: TRBV6-5
CDR3aa: ATRDHYEQY

d_gene: -
v_gene: TRBV30
CDR3aa: AWSATGYGYT